The sequence of this T cell receptor (beta chain) was determined in a study of cytomegalovirus exposure and HLA in healthy donors. Notes on the study in general: Accurate predictions that matched the HLA-A and HLA-B alleles of most subjects were reportedly made from TCR beta sequences.

The PCR employed 60 Vbeta primers together with 13 Jbeta primers. Per the authors' pipeline: Among the unique TCR beta chains that a later analysis counted, around 82 million in all, approximately 12 million were shared. Libraries were prepared by immunoSEQ multiplex PCR; TCRdb keeps only in-frame clonotypes and omits some of them. V, J and clone size are those of that table, while D and trimming were read from the DNA. Among over 120,000 clones listed, about 80% were seen once. V lost 8 bases and J lost 0; bases outside the gene matches: 3. This CDR3 region has 15 residues. In germline, CDR1 is ENHRY, CDR2 SYGVKD. Concerning this clone itself: The antigen is undetermined.

The chain joins TRBV10-3 to TRBJ2-5, with TRBD2 identical over 13 bases. Sequencing was carried out using PBMCs. The sequence came from a woman aged 18-29 years in good health and CMV-seropositive. The CDR3 is CAIGTSGVYQETQYF. The CDR3, as DNA: TGTGCCATCGGGACTAGCGGGGTCTACCAAGAGACCCAGTACTTC.